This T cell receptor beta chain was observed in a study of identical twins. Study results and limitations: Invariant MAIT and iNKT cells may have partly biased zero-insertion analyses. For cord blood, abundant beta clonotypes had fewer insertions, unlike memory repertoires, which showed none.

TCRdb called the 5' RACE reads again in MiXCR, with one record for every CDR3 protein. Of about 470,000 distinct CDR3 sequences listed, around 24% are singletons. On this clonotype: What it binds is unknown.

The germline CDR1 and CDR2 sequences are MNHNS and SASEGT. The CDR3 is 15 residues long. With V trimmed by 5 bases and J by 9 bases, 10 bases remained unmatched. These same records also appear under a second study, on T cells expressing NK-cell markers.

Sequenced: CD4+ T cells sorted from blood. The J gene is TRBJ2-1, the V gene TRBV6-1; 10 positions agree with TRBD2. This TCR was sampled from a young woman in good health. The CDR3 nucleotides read TGTGCCAGCAGTACAGCGGGAGGGCTTGTTATTGAGCAGTTCTTC. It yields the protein CASSTAGGLVIEQFF.